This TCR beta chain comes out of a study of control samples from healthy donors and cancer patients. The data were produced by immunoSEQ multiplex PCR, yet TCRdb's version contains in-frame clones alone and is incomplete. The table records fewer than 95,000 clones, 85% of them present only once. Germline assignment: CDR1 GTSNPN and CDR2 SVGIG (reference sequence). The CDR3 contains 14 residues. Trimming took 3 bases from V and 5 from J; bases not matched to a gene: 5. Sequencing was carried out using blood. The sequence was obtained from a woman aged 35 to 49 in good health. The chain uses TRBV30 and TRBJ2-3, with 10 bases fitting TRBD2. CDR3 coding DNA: TGTGCCTGGAGCAGCGGGGGGGGTATAGATACGCAGTATTTT. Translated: CAWSSGGGIDTQYF.